Below are 27 T cell receptor beta chains sequenced from a single sample in a study of T cells after yellow fever vaccination. TCRdb analysed the 5' RACE reads with MiXCR anew, one entry per CDR3 protein. The sample has 310,000 or so distinct CDR3 sequences, roughly 7% seen once. This specimen consisted of PBMCs, obtained roughly 47 days after the first yellow fever vaccination. The receptors here all came from a man aged 18 to 30 who received the YFV17D yellow fever vaccine.

This clonotype was detected ten times or more. This chain joins TRBV20-1 and TRBJ1-5, with D perhaps matching TRBD1 (5 bases). The CDR3 sequence is 18 residues long. Trimming removed 2 bases at V and 4 bases at J, with 24 bases between. The germline V gene encodes CDR1 DFQATT and CDR2 SNEGSKA (reference sequence). CDR3 bases: TGCAGTGCTAGAAAACTCCTCCGGGGGAGGAAGGTTAATCAGCCCCAGCATTTT. Translation: CSARKLLRGRKVNQPQHF.

This clonotype came up a few times. The chain employs TRBV5-1 and TRBJ1-4; tentative D call: TRBD1 (5 bases). The CDR3 sequence is 15 residues long. CDR1 is SGHRS, CDR2 YFSETQ, per germline. Trimming stripped 4 bases from V and 3 bases from J, with 13 bases between. The CDR3 nucleotides read TGCGCCAGCAGCGCCGGGGGGGACTCTAATGAAAAACTGTTTTTT. It codes for CASSAGGDSNEKLFF.

In this sample, this clonotype turned up a few times. This sequence joins TRBV20-1 and TRBJ2-2; D is uncertain. Per germline, CDR1 DFQATT and CDR2 SNEGSKA (reference sequence). This CDR3 region has 16 residues. The CDR3 DNA sequence: TGCTGCGCTAGATCTGTCGGCGGCTGGAACACCGGGGAGCTGTTTTTT. Its translation is CCARSVGGWNTGELFF.

This clonotype was counted a few times. The chain joins TRBV4-3 to TRBJ1-1; D is unresolved. The CDR3 covers 14 residues. V was clipped by 2 bases and J by 3 bases, with 10 bases between them. Germline V CDR1 and CDR2: LGHNA, YSLEER. Written as DNA, the CDR3 is TGCGCCAGCAGCCAAACAATCGGGGACACTGAAGCTTTCTTT. Translation: CASSQTIGDTEAFF.

There are many counts of this clonotype. V and J are TRBV10-3 and TRBJ2-7; the D is unclear. Trimming took 8 bases from V and 4 from J, leaving 6 bases between them. Germline-derived CDR1 and CDR2 are ENHRY and SYGVKD. The CDR3 length is 10 residues. CDR3 in amino acids: CAIGSYEQYF. The CDR3 bases are TGTGCCATCGGGTCGTACGAGCAGTACTTC.

V gene TRBV6-1 combines with J gene TRBJ2-5; weak D call: TRBD1 (7 bases). With 10 bases removed from V and 5 bases from J, the gap between germline ends came to 23 bases. CDR1 and CDR2 (germline): MNHNS, SASEGT. The length of the CDR3 is 15 residues. The CDR3 is CANRQGPGEWETQYF. DNA for the CDR3: TGTGCCAACAGACAGGGTCCGGGGGAGTGGGAGACCCAGTACTTC.

This clonotype has at least ten counts. This chain links TRBV29-1 with TRBJ1-2; 8 positions match TRBD1. This CDR3 has 15 residues. Germline CDR1 SQVTM, CDR2 ANQGSEA. V was pared by 6 bases and J by 0 bases, with 9 bases of the junction left unmatched. The CDR3 spells CSVGATGDPNYGYTF. As DNA, the CDR3 is TGCAGCGTCGGAGCGACAGGGGACCCTAACTATGGCTACACCTTC.

J is TRBJ2-3 and V is TRBV5-1; 7 positions match TRBD2. The CDR3 covers 16 residues. V was clipped by 0 bases and J by 3 bases; unmatched bases: 7. Germline CDR1 is SGHRS and CDR2 is YFSETQ. The CDR3 region has the DNA TGCGCCAGCAGCTTGGGGGAGGGGCACGGGACAGATACGCAGTATTTT. Translated, it gives CASSLGEGHGTDTQYF.

Many counts were recorded for this clonotype. The V call is TRBV11-2, the J call TRBJ2-1; 7 nucleotides match TRBD1. Per germline, CDR1 SGHAT and CDR2 FQNNGV. The CDR3 is made up of 13 amino acids. V lost 3 bases to trimming and J lost 5 bases; unmatched junction nucleotides: 1. DNA of the CDR3: TGTGCCAGCAGCTTGGACAGGCACAATGAGCAGTTCTTC. This codes for CASSLDRHNEQFF.

At least ten counts were recorded for this clonotype. The chain recombines TRBV4-2 with TRBJ2-3; D is perhaps TRBD1 (5 bases). Between the trimmed V and J ends, which lost 1 base and 0 bases, there was a span of 8 bases. This CDR3 contains 15 residues. Germline-derived CDR1 and CDR2 are LGHNA and YNFKEQ. CDR3 bases: TGTGCCAGCAGCCAAGCTGGGGCAAGCACAGATACGCAGTATTTT. Translating it yields CASSQAGASTDTQYF.

This clonotype was seen a few times. The chain combines TRBV20-1 with TRBJ1-2, with D possibly matching TRBD1 (5 bases). Trimming took off 3 bases at V and 5 bases at J, with 13 bases between the two ends. Per germline, CDR1 DFQATT and CDR2 SNEGSKA (reference sequence). This CDR3 has 13 residues. In DNA form, the CDR3 reads TGCAGTGCTAGGGGGCAGGGTGGTTATGGCTACACCTTC. Amino acids: CSARGQGGYGYTF.

The rearrangement joins TRBV4-2 to TRBJ2-3; 7 nucleotides match TRBD2. The V and J ends lost 0 bases and 1 base, in that order; junction bases with no gene match: 4. This CDR3 is 16 amino acids long. CDR1 is LGHNA, CDR2 YNFKEQ, per germline. CDR3 sequence: CASSQEEAGGTDTQYF. CDR3 DNA: TGTGCCAGCAGCCAAGAAGAGGCGGGGGGCACAGATACGCAGTATTTT.

The chain joins TRBV10-3 to TRBJ2-5, with 7 bases aligning to TRBD2. The CDR3 covers 15 residues. Germline CDR1 ENHRY, CDR2 SYGVKD. Trimming removed 3 bases from V and 2 bases from J; junction bases left unmatched: 6. The CDR3 loop reads CAISDPAGRQETQYF. The CDR3 coding sequence is TGTGCCATCAGTGACCCAGCGGGGAGACAAGAGACCCAGTACTTC.

This clonotype was detected ten times or more. The rearrangement links TRBV4-3 to TRBJ2-2; TRBD1 matches 9 bases. Per the germline V gene, CDR1 is LGHNA and CDR2 is YSLEER. The CDR3 extends over 15 amino acids. Trimming at V came to 3 bases and at J to 5 bases, leaving 4 bases not matched to a gene. The CDR3 loop is CASSQRGQGTGELFF. The CDR3 DNA is TGCGCCAGCAGCCAGAGGGGACAGGGTACCGGGGAGCTGTTTTTT.

The chain links TRBV7-2 to TRBJ2-1, with TRBD1 as a possible D gene (6 bases). With 0 bases removed from V and 5 bases from J, the gap between germline ends came to 11 bases. The germline gives CDR1 SGHTA, CDR2 FQGNSA. The CDR3 sequence is 15 residues long. CDR3 bases: TGTGCCAGCAGCTTAGCGCTGACAGGCCACAATGAGCAGTTCTTC. Translation: CASSLALTGHNEQFF.

Many counts were recorded for this clonotype. The V and J genes are TRBV10-3 and TRBJ2-4; the match to TRBD1 covers 7 bases. Germline V gene sequence: CDR1 ENHRY, CDR2 SYGVKD. The CDR3 is 17 amino acids. V shed 2 bases, J shed 1 base, and the junction held 8 bases outside the gene matches. The CDR3 bases are TGTGCCATCAGTGAGACCACAGGGGTGGGGGCCAAAAACATTCAGTACTTC. Residues: CAISETTGVGAKNIQYF.

The sample holds a few counts of this clonotype. The chain has TRBV28 and TRBJ2-7; D gene uncertain. V was pared by 5 bases and J by 4 bases, with 6 bases between. The length of the CDR3 is 11 residues. The germline V gene encodes CDR1 MDHEN and CDR2 SYDVKM. The CDR3 nucleotides read TGTGCCAGCAGTGCCCGTTACGAGCAGTACGTC. It encodes CASSARYEQYV.

There are a few counts of this clonotype. The chain recombines TRBV6-1 with TRBJ2-2; D is unclear. The CDR3 loop spans 13 amino acids. The V and J ends lost 2 bases and 5 bases respectively, with 6 bases between them. CDR1 and CDR2 (germline): MNHNS, SASEGT. This CDR3 reads CASSEILTGELFF. The CDR3 DNA reads as TGTGCCAGCAGTGAAATTTTAACCGGGGAGCTGTTTTTT.

This chain uses TRBV9 with TRBJ1-1, with 8 bases matching TRBD1. The germline V gene has CDR1 SGDLS and CDR2 YYNGEE. The CDR3 covers 15 residues. Trimming at V came to 3 bases and at J to 1 base, leaving 5 bases not matched to a gene. The CDR3 nucleotides are TGTGCCAGCAGCGGCTCACAGGGGGAGAACACTGAAGCTTTCTTT. It translates to CASSGSQGENTEAFF. The full variable domain, in which reference TRBV9 and TRBJ1-1 provide the parts outside the CDR3, is DSGVTQTPKHLITATGQRVTLRCSPRSGDLSVYWYQQSLDQGLQFLIQYYNGEERAKGNILERFSAQQFPDLHSELNLSSLELGDSALYFCASSGSQGENTEAFFGQGTRLTVV.

This clonotype was observed a few times. CDR3 sequence reads: CASIPSGGGSYNEQFF. CDR3 DNA: TGTGCCAGCATTCCAAGCGGGGGGGGATCCTACAATGAGCAGTTCTTC. The chain uses TRBV11-2 and TRBJ2-1, with TRBD2 identical over 10 bases. Unmatched junction bases numbered 7, after V lost 7 bases and J lost 1 base. The CDR3 has 16 amino acids. Germline V gene sequence: CDR1 SGHAT, CDR2 FQNNGV.

This clonotype was picked up a small number of times. The genes are TRBV20-1 and TRBJ2-1; 7 bases are a match to TRBD1. This CDR3 comprises 12 residues. Losses at the gene ends were 8 bases for V and 7 bases for J; bases not matched to a gene: 8. Germline V gives CDR1 DFQATT, CDR2 SNEGSKA (reference sequence). As DNA, the CDR3 is TGCAGTATCTCAAAACAGGGGAATGAGCAGTTCTTC. It codes for CSISKQGNEQFF.

There are many counts of this clonotype. This chain uses TRBV6-1 with TRBJ2-3; D unclear. The CDR3 totals 13 residues. Germline lookup yields CDR1 MNHNS and CDR2 SASEGT. Trimming took off 2 bases at V and 0 bases at J, with 3 bases between the two ends. CDR3 sequence: CASSELSTDTQYF. The CDR3 region has the DNA TGTGCCAGCAGTGAACTGAGCACAGATACGCAGTATTTT.

This clonotype was seen only a few times. The chain uses TRBV9 and TRBJ1-5, with unresolved D. V lost 4 bases and J 13 bases, leaving 15 bases between the germline ends. The CDR3 extends over 12 amino acids. Germline V lookup: CDR1 SGDLS, CDR2 YYNGEE. CDR3 nucleotides: TGTGCCAGCAGCTGTTCCCGTCCGGGGCAGCATTTT. It is translated as CASSCSRPGQHF.

The rearrangement joins TRBV7-2 to TRBJ1-5; D remains unclear. The CDR3 length is 13 residues. The germline V gene has CDR1 SGHTA and CDR2 FQGNSA. Trimming removed 2 bases from V and 5 bases from J, with 7 bases in between. The CDR3 loop reads CASSLWSDQPQHF. Written as DNA, the CDR3 is TGTGCCAGCAGCTTATGGAGCGATCAGCCCCAGCATTTT.

DNA of the CDR3: TGTGCCAGCAGCCCAGGACAGGGAAAATCAGAGACCCAGTACTTC. This codes for CASSPGQGKSETQYF. The chain joins TRBV12-3 or TRBV12-4 to TRBJ2-5; 8 bases match TRBD1. The CDR3 consists of 15 residues. With 6 bases clipped from V and 4 bases from J, the junction kept 10 bases outside the gene matches.

This clonotype appeared a few times. The chain uses TRBV6-5 and TRBJ1-1; D remains unclear. V was shortened by 8 bases and J by 8 bases, with 9 bases between the two germline ends. Per germline, CDR1 MNHEY and CDR2 SVGAGI. The CDR3 is made up of 10 amino acids. The CDR3 sequence: CASGRSEAFF. In DNA, the CDR3 is TGTGCCAGCGGACGAAGCGAAGCTTTCTTT.

This chain joins TRBV6-6 and TRBJ2-7; D unclear. Trimming left V 6 bases short and J 6 bases short, with 15 bases between. The germline V gene encodes CDR1 MNHNY and CDR2 SVGAGI (reference sequence). The length of the CDR3 is 13 residues. This CDR3 reads CASSSRAGSEQYF. The CDR3 DNA sequence: TGTGCCAGCAGCTCTCGGGCCGGCTCCGAGCAGTACTTC.